Listed here are 25 T cell receptor beta chains from one sample, sequenced in a study of identical twins. TCRdb re-called the 5' RACE reads through MiXCR, storing one row per CDR3 protein. This table holds hundreds of thousands of distinct CDR3 sequences, 9% to 15% found once. The same data also went into a second study, on yellow fever vaccine responses in identical twins.

The sample was CD8+ T cells sorted from blood. Source of these receptors: a woman between 18 and 29 years old in good health.

The chain has TRBV20-1 and TRBJ2-7; D might be TRBD2 (6 bases). The germline V gene encodes CDR1 DFQATT and CDR2 SNEGSKA (reference sequence). V lost 6 bases and J lost 6, with 21 bases in between. The CDR3 is 14 residues long. The CDR3 region has the DNA TGCAGTGCCCAGGCCCGGGACTCCCTCGGCGAGCAGTACTTC. As protein: CSAQARDSLGEQYF.

The chain links TRBV9 to TRBJ1-3, with D perhaps matching TRBD1 (6 bases). Trimming shortened V by 3 bases and J by 2 bases, and 12 bases separated the two germline ends. The germline V gene encodes CDR1 SGDLS and CDR2 YYNGEE. This CDR3 has 15 residues. CDR3 sequence: CASSGDRSAGNTIYF. As DNA, the CDR3 is TGTGCCAGCAGCGGAGACAGGTCGGCTGGAAACACCATATATTTT.

The V gene is TRBV7-9, the J gene TRBJ1-1; D uncertain. Trimming left V 5 bases short and J 3 bases short, with 10 bases between. This CDR3 spans 13 amino acids. Germline V gives CDR1 SEHNR, CDR2 FQNEAQ (reference sequence). CDR3 nucleotide sequence: TGTGCCAGCAGCCCCTCTCCGGACACTGAAGCTTTCTTT. It specifies CASSPSPDTEAFF.

V usage is TRBV10-2 and J usage is TRBJ2-1, with 7 nucleotides matching TRBD2. V dropped 7 bases and J dropped 2; count of bases not matched to a gene: 14. Germline values: CDR1 WSHSY, CDR2 SAAADI. The CDR3 is 17 amino acids. CDR3 DNA: TGCGCCAGCAACGGCGGGGGTAGGGGTGTCGCCTACAATGAGCAGTTCTTC. Its translation is CASNGGGRGVAYNEQFF.

This clonotype has more than one count but fewer than ten. This chain uses TRBV24-1 with TRBJ2-1; 8 nucleotides line up with TRBD1. The CDR3 covers 16 residues. J gave up 4 bases and V 4 bases, and 8 bases lay outside the gene matches. CDR1 KGHDR and CDR2 SFDVKD come from the germline V gene. The CDR3 DNA is TGTGCCACCAGTGACCGCAGGACAGGGTTATACAATGAGCAGTTCTTC. It yields the protein CATSDRRTGLYNEQFF.

This clonotype appeared a few times. The chain recombines TRBV28 with TRBJ2-3; 14 bases line up with TRBD2. This CDR3 comprises 17 residues. Losses at the gene ends were 3 bases for V and 3 bases for J; bases not matched to a gene: 5. Looked up from germline, CDR1 is MDHEN and CDR2 is SYDVKM. CDR3 DNA sequence: TGTGCCAGCAGTTTCCCGACTAGCGGGAGGGGAACAGATACGCAGTATTTT. Translation gives CASSFPTSGRGTDTQYF.

V and J are TRBV20-1 and TRBJ2-7, with 15 bases identical to TRBD2. Trimming at V came to 6 bases and at J to 2 bases, leaving 8 bases not matched to a gene. CDR1 is DFQATT, CDR2 SNEGSKA, per germline (reference sequence). There are 16 residues in the CDR3. Here the CDR3 reads CSARPRTSGRAYEQYF. As DNA, the CDR3 is TGCAGTGCCCGACCCCGGACTAGCGGGAGGGCCTACGAGCAGTACTTC.

This clonotype has only a few counts. The chain links TRBV7-9 to TRBJ2-2, with D perhaps TRBD1 (6 bases). Trimming took off 9 bases at V and 2 bases at J, with 10 bases between the two ends. The CDR3 runs to 13 residues. Per germline, CDR1 SEHNR and CDR2 FQNEAQ (reference sequence). DNA of the CDR3: TGTGCCAGACAACAGGGCAACACCGGGGAGCTGTTTTTT. Translation: CARQQGNTGELFF.

This clonotype was observed a handful of times. The chain recombines TRBV19 with TRBJ1-5; a possible D gene is TRBD1 (6 bases). With 7 bases removed from V and 9 bases from J, the gap between germline ends came to 19 bases. In germline, CDR1 is LNHDA, CDR2 SQIVND (reference sequence). The CDR3 has 14 amino acids. The CDR3 region has the DNA TGTGCCAGTACCAGGGGCGCGCCGTTTTCGCCCCAGCATTTT. Translating it yields CASTRGAPFSPQHF.

The CDR3 nucleotides read TGTGCCAGCAGTGATATAGGGGGTTATAATTATACGCAGTATTTT. Amino acid sequence: CASSDIGGYNYTQYF. V and J are TRBV27 and TRBJ2-3; tentatively, D is TRBD1 (6 bases). The CDR3 spans 15 residues. Germline CDR1 is MNHEY and CDR2 is SMNVEV (reference sequence). The V and J ends lost 5 bases and 7 bases respectively, with 19 bases between them.

This clonotype was seen a handful of times. The chain carries TRBV28 and TRBJ2-3; a possible D gene is TRBD2 (6 bases). V shed 7 bases and J shed 0 bases, with 14 bases lying between them. This CDR3 is 15 amino acids long. CDR1 and CDR2 (germline): MDHEN, SYDVKM. CDR3 region: CASKEGRLSTDTQYF. In nucleotides, the CDR3 is TGTGCCAGCAAGGAGGGACGCCTTAGCACAGATACGCAGTATTTT.

J is TRBJ1-1 and V is TRBV2; a possible D gene is TRBD1 (6 bases). CDR1 and CDR2 (germline): SNHLY, FYNNEI. CDR3 length: 13 amino acids. Trimming removed 1 base at V and 6 bases at J, with 9 bases between. The CDR3: CASSEGQAAEAFF. CDR3 nucleotides: TGTGCCAGCAGTGAAGGACAGGCCGCTGAAGCTTTCTTT. The whole variable domain, filled in from reference TRBV2 and TRBJ1-1, reads EPEVTQTPSHQVTQMGQEVILRCVPISNHLYFYWYRQILGQKVEFLVSFYNNEISEKSEIFDDQFSVERPDGSNFTLKIRSTKLEDSAMYFCASSEGQAAEAFFGQGTRLTVV.

This clonotype was observed a handful of times. The V gene is TRBV9, the J gene TRBJ2-1; 9 bases are a match to TRBD1. CDR1 is SGDLS, CDR2 YYNGEE, per germline. This CDR3 has 16 residues. Trimming removed 3 bases from V and 5 bases from J; junction bases left unmatched: 9. CDR3 in amino acids: CASSAPLGQGDNEQFF. The CDR3 nucleotides read TGTGCCAGCAGCGCCCCCCTGGGACAGGGAGACAATGAGCAGTTCTTC.

The chain recombines TRBV9 with TRBJ1-1, with TRBD1 matching over 9 bases. Germline CDR1 reads SGDLS; CDR2 reads YYNGEE. The CDR3 totals 15 residues. Trimming cost V 3 bases and J 1 base; bases outside gene matches: 4. CDR3 coding DNA: TGTGCCAGCAGCGCAGGGACAGGGACGAACACTGAAGCTTTCTTT. This encodes CASSAGTGTNTEAFF.

This clonotype was seen repeatedly, ten times or more. The chain couples TRBV12-3 or TRBV12-4 to TRBJ2-1, with 7 bases lining up with TRBD1. The CDR3 consists of 16 residues. V shed 1 base, J shed 6 bases, and the junction held 9 bases outside the gene matches. This CDR3 is CASSLEGAGLFNEQFF. CDR3 nucleotides: TGTGCCAGCAGTTTAGAGGGGGCCGGTTTGTTCAATGAGCAGTTCTTC.

The J gene is TRBJ1-6, the V gene TRBV6-5, with 9 positions matching TRBD1. There are 17 residues in the CDR3. CDR1 and CDR2 (germline): MNHEY, SVGAGI. With V trimmed by 2 bases and J by 7 bases, 9 bases remained unmatched. CDR3 amino acids: CASSYNAAGTGNSPLHF. The CDR3 DNA sequence: TGTGCCAGCAGTTACAATGCGGCGGGGACAGGGAATTCACCCCTCCACTTT.

V gene TRBV7-7 combines with J gene TRBJ2-2; D possibly corresponds to TRBD1 (6 bases). The CDR3 spans 14 residues. V gave up 3 bases and J gave up 5 bases, with 10 bases separating them. The germline V gene has CDR1 SSHAT and CDR2 FNYEAQ (reference sequence). This CDR3 reads CASSLDRTTGELFF. The CDR3 DNA reads as TGTGCCAGCAGCTTGGACAGAACGACCGGGGAGCTGTTTTTT.

This chain joins TRBV28 and TRBJ2-7; perhaps TRBD1 as D (6 bases). The germline CDR1 and CDR2 sequences are MDHEN and SYDVKM. V was shortened by 3 bases and J by 0 bases, with 15 bases between the two germline ends. The CDR3 is made up of 16 amino acids. The CDR3 region has the DNA TGTGCCAGCAGTTTTGGTTCGGCGGACAGCTCCTACGAGCAGTACGTC. Encoded protein: CASSFGSADSSYEQYV.

The CDR3 bases are TGTGCCAGCAGCCAAGAAGCGGGGGGGCTCAATGAGCAGTTCTTC. Protein product: CASSQEAGGLNEQFF. The V call is TRBV3-1, the J call TRBJ2-1, with TRBD2 identical over 10 bases. Per the germline V gene, CDR1 is LGHDT and CDR2 is YNNKEL (reference sequence). The CDR3 runs to 15 residues. V shed 0 bases and J 6 bases; nucleotides not matched to a gene: 2.

The CDR3 bases are TGTGCCAGCAGCGGGGGACAGGGACGGACTATTGGGCAGTACTTC. This gives the protein CASSGGQGRTIGQYF. V is TRBV5-6 and J is TRBJ2-7; 9 bases are a match to TRBD1. The junction had 14 bases not matched to a gene; V was cut back by 4 bases and J by 9 bases. This CDR3 is built from 15 residues. Germline CDR1 reads SGHDT; CDR2 reads YYEEEE.

The rearrangement joins TRBV3-1 to TRBJ2-3; D gene uncertain. V shed 3 bases and J shed 0 bases, with 4 bases lying between them. The CDR3 covers 13 residues. CDR1 is LGHDT, CDR2 YNNKEL, per germline (reference sequence). The CDR3 spells CASSHFSTDTQYF. CDR3 nucleotides: TGTGCCAGCAGCCATTTTAGCACAGATACGCAGTATTTT.

This clonotype was observed a handful of times. The chain employs TRBV2 and TRBJ2-1; D call uncertain. This CDR3 spans 15 amino acids. V lost 1 base and J 2 bases, leaving 9 bases between the germline ends. Germline V gives CDR1 SNHLY, CDR2 FYNNEI. The DNA for the CDR3 is TGTGCCAGCAGTGAAGACGGTTCGGCCTACAATGAGCAGTTCTTC. It specifies CASSEDGSAYNEQFF.

This clonotype was found a few times. The V call is TRBV12-3 or TRBV12-4, the J call TRBJ2-7; D perhaps matches TRBD1 (6 bases). Trimming removed 5 bases from V and 9 bases from J, with 14 bases in between. This CDR3 has 12 amino acids. The CDR3 DNA reads as TGTGCCAGCAGTCCCGACAGGTCCGGGCAGTACTTC. Translating it yields CASSPDRSGQYF.

The chain couples TRBV12-3 or TRBV12-4 to TRBJ2-7, with 8 bases that match TRBD1. CDR3 length: 12 amino acids. The V segment lost 6 bases and the J segment 5 bases; nucleotides outside the gene matches: 3. CDR3 protein: CASRADRDEQYF. In DNA, the CDR3 is TGTGCCAGCAGGGCGGACAGGGACGAGCAGTACTTC.

The V and J genes are TRBV28 and TRBJ2-2, with no clear D. Germline assignment: CDR1 MDHEN and CDR2 SYDVKM. The V end was cut by 7 bases, the J end by 8 bases, with 17 bases between. The CDR3 runs to 14 residues. CDR3 amino acids: CASTKSRPGGELFF. The DNA of the CDR3 is TGTGCCAGCACCAAAAGCCGCCCTGGAGGGGAGCTGTTTTTT.